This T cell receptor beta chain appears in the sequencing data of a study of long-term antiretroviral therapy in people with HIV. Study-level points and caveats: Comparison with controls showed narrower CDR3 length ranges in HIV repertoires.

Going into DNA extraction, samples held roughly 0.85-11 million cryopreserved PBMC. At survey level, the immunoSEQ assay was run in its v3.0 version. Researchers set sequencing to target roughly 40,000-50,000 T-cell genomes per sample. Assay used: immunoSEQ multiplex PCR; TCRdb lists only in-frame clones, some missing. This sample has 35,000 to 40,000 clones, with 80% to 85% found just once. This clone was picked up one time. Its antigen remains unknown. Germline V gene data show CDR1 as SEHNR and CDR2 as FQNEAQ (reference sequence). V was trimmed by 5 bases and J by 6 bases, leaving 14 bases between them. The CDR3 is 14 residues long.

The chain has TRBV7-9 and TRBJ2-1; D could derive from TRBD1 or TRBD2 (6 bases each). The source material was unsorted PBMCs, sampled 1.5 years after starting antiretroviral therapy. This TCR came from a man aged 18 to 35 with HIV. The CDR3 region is CASSDRGVGNEQFF. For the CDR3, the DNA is TGTGCCAGCAGCGATAGGGGGGTTGGCAATGAGCAGTTCTTC.